This passage covers 5 T cell receptor beta chains from one sample sequenced in a study of radiotherapy plus CTLA-4 blockade in lung cancer. Assay used: immunoSEQ multiplex PCR; TCRdb lists only in-frame clones, some missing. The sample has 50,000 or so clones; 70% to 90% are singletons. Source: peripheral blood, taken from a patient treated with radiotherapy plus ipilimumab. These TCRs come from a human donor with non-small cell lung cancer whose response to radiotherapy plus ipilimumab could not be evaluated.

The J gene is TRBJ1-2, the V gene TRBV7-9; TRBD1 is a possible D gene (5 bases). Per the germline V gene, CDR1 is SEHNR and CDR2 is FQNEAQ (reference sequence). The V gene lost 1 base and the J gene lost 3 bases, with 12 bases spanning the gap. This CDR3 region has 15 residues. CDR3 sequence reads: CASSLEVRADYGYTF. In nucleotides, the CDR3 is TGTGCCAGCAGCTTAGAAGTCAGGGCCGACTATGGCTACACCTTC.

This chain uses TRBV7-2 with TRBJ1-3; D is ambiguous. V was clipped by 2 bases and J by 0 bases, with 8 bases between them. This CDR3 is built from 15 residues. Germline V gene sequence: CDR1 SGHTA, CDR2 FQGNSA. The CDR3 loop reads CASSLSRASGNTIYF. The CDR3 DNA sequence: TGTGCCAGCAGCTTAAGTCGAGCCTCTGGAAACACCATATATTTT.

V is TRBV19 and J is TRBJ1-1, with 8 bases identical to TRBD1. V shed 3 bases and J 6 bases; nucleotides not matched to a gene: 6. Germline CDR1 is LNHDA and CDR2 is SQIVND (reference sequence). The CDR3 is 14 residues long. The CDR3 bases are TGTGCCAGTAGTATTCAGGGGGCGGGCGCTGAAGCTTTCTTT. Protein: CASSIQGAGAEAFF.

The chain carries TRBV28 and TRBJ1-5; D ambiguous. Between the trimmed V and J ends, which lost 3 bases and 0 bases, there was a span of 3 bases. This CDR3 has 13 amino acids. Germline CDR1 reads MDHEN; CDR2 reads SYDVKM. Here the CDR3 reads CASSFGSNQPQHF. The CDR3 DNA is TGTGCCAGCAGTTTCGGTAGCAATCAGCCCCAGCATTTT.

V and J are TRBV9 and TRBJ2-2, with D tentatively TRBD2 (7 bases). The CDR3 spans 16 residues. Trimming took off 2 bases at V and 3 bases at J, with 14 bases between the two ends. Germline V lookup: CDR1 SGDLS, CDR2 YYNGEE. CDR3 sequence reads: CASSVGEGGDTGELFF. The DNA of the CDR3 is TGTGCCAGCAGCGTCGGGGAGGGGGGGGACACCGGGGAGCTGTTTTTT.